This TCR beta chain is drawn from a study of regulatory T cells in long-lasting Graves disease (dated by TCRdb to the early 2020s). Context from the whole study: To count as having persistent Graves' disease, a patient had to have received antithyroid drug treatment for over 5 years with TSH receptor autoantibodies remaining persistently positive. Persistent Graves' disease patients in the clinical cohort had taken antithyroid drugs for roughly 10 years on average. The study was conducted in China and was registered as a clinical trial. A total of about 33 samples underwent TCR sequencing, from around 13 patients with persistent Graves' disease and some 20 patients with newly diagnosed Graves' disease. This study used TCR sequencing and RNA sequencing of peripheral blood to compare persistent Graves' disease patients against newly diagnosed Graves' disease patients.

The time point label for this specimen denotes: persistent/refractory GD, antithyroid drugs over 5 years with positive TRAb. RNA was extracted from PBMCs in TRIzol for both TCR sequencing and RNA sequencing. Graves' disease was diagnosed according to American Thyroid Association guidelines. Recruitment of patients was carried out at an endocrinology department in Xi'an, China. Each patient gave 7 to 9.5 milliliters of peripheral blood, collected in an EDTA anticoagulant tube. PBMCs were isolated by Ficoll Paque Plus density gradient separation without further T cell sorting. An Agilent 2100 Bioanalyzer and agarose gel were used to assess RNA quality, and a NanoDrop 2000 was used to measure RNA concentration. Library generation was performed with multiplex PCR. The reads were generated on an Illumina HiSeq 4000. CDR3 regions were amplified by Arm-PCR with iRepertoire HTBI primers to construct TCR beta libraries. Gel purification was performed on PCR products prior to sequencing. The published analysis was carried out like this. Gene usage analysis of CDR3 amino acid clonotypes used the approximately 56 TRBV and around 13 TRBJ segments found across samples. Filtered high-quality paired reads were merged into contigs using COPE and FqMerger. Contigs were aligned with BLAST to IMGT TRBV, TRBD and TRBJ reference genes, and CDR3 was defined per IMGT. Clonotypes above 0.1% frequency were classified as highly expanded clones. Shannon entropy served as the measure of repertoire diversity, while the Gini coefficient captured V-J evenness. A clonotype was considered public if more than one individual shared it. The public reads were reprocessed in TCRdb via fastp at Q25 and MiXCR, keeping in-frame beta chains. Every distinct CDR3 protein forms one entry, paired with its most common genes and DNA. These V and J calls are TCRdb output, not the study's own analysis. The table for this sample lists around 460,000 distinct CDR3 sequences; approximately 23% of them were counted only once. The top ten clones comprise around 13% of the sample.

What the authors observed across the whole study: Patients with persistent disease shared more public clonotypes (approximately 2,500) than newly diagnosed patients did (nearly 1,000). The authors noted that the small sample size was a limitation that may lower accuracy. Peripheral blood alone was examined, since thyroid tissue, which constituted the primary lesion, could not be accessed. Only the TCR beta chain was sequenced and analyzed. Compared with newly diagnosed patients, persistent Graves' disease patients had lower TCR Shannon entropy and fewer highly expanded clones, which suggests clonal expansion.

Notes on this clonotype: What antigen it recognizes has not been identified. No base-level quality is on record; no much larger clone is a single base apart.

This material consisted of peripheral blood mononuclear cells (PBMCs), taken when the disease was refractory, from a patient treated with antithyroid drugs. The sequence was obtained from a female donor with Graves disease.

The DNA sequence reads TGTGCCAGCAGCTTGGGAGGGTTCGCTAATGAAAAACTGTTTTTT. Its protein product is CASSLGGFANEKLFF. Rearrangement joined TRBV5-6 to TRBJ1-4; the D gene cannot be resolved reliably. Via the germline V gene, CDR1 is SGHDT and CDR2 YYEEEE. The CDR3 measures 15 amino acids from cysteine to phenylalanine. This entry keeps only the CDR3 DNA: 45 bases, framed from base 1. V is shortened by 0 bases, J by 3 bases, and the region joining them spans 9 bases.